This T cell receptor (beta chain) is from a study of T cells after yellow fever vaccination. Study in general: Where fractions had low cell numbers, libraries were prepared from them with the SMART-Seq v4 Ultra Low Input RNA kit. Study-level findings and limits: Subsequent to the booster, the majority of primary-vaccination clones reappeared (96% CD4, 85% to 90% CD8). The bulk population could contribute abundant contaminating clonotypes to FACS-sorted repertoires.

This clonotype was detected a few times. As yet, its antigen is unknown. The study made its TCR cDNA through 5'RACE template switching. That step introduced a universal primer site along with UMIs. Each CDR3 protein gets one entry after TCRdb re-called the 5' RACE reads with MiXCR. The repertoire holds about 360,000 distinct CDR3 sequences, with over 5% as singletons. The sample was PBMCs, taken 5 days after the yellow fever booster vaccination. This TCR was recovered from a man aged 30 to 39 who received the YFV17D yellow fever vaccine.

CDR3 region: CASSTQRGQNSPLHF. In DNA, the CDR3 is TGTGCCAGCAGCACGCAAAGGGGACAGAATTCACCCCTCCACTTT. V gene TRBV5-4 combines with J gene TRBJ1-6; 7 nucleotides align to TRBD1. The trim removed 4 bases at V and 7 bases at J, leaving 8 bases unmatched. This CDR3 is built from 15 residues. Germline V gene sequence: CDR1 SGHNT, CDR2 YYREEE (reference sequence). Full variable domain (rest looked up from reference TRBV5-4 and TRBJ1-6): ETGVTQSPTHLIKTRGQQVTLRCSSQSGHNTVSWYQQALGQGPQFIFQYYREEENGRGNFPPRFSGLQFPNYSSELNVNALELDDSALYLCASSTQRGQNSPLHFGNGTRLTVT.